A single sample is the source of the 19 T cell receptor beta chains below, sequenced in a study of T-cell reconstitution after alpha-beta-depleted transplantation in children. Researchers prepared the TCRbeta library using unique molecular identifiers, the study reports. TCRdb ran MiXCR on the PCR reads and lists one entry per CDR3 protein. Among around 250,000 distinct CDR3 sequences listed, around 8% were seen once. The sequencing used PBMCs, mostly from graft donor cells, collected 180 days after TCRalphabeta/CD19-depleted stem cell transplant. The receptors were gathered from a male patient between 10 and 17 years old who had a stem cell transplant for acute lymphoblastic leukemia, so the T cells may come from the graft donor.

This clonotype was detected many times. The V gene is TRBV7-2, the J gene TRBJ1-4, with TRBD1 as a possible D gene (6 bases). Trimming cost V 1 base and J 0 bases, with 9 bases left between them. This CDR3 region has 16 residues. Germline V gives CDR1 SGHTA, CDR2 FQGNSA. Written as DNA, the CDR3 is TGTGCCAGCAGCTTAGGGGGACATACAACTAATGAAAAACTGTTTTTT. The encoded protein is CASSLGGHTTNEKLFF.

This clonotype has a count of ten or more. CDR3 DNA: TGCAGCGTTGAAGGGGCAGGGAAGGGCTCCTACAATGAGCAGTTCTTC. Translating gives CSVEGAGKGSYNEQFF. V gene TRBV29-1 combines with J gene TRBJ2-1; TRBD1 might be the D (5 bases). Trimming took 1 base from V and 0 from J, leaving 13 bases between them. Looked up from germline, CDR1 is SQVTM and CDR2 is ANQGSEA. The length of the CDR3 is 16 residues.

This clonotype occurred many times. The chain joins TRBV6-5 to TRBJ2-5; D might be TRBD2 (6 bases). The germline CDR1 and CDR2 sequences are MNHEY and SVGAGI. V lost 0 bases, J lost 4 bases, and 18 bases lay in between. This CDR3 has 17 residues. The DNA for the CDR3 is TGTGCCAGCAGTTACTCCGGGACGGAGGTCGGGGGAGAGACCCAGTACTTC. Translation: CASSYSGTEVGGETQYF.

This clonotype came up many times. CDR3 loop: CASSPLHYYQETQYF. CDR3 in DNA: TGTGCCAGCAGTCCTCTTCACTATTACCAAGAGACCCAGTACTTC. The gene calls are TRBV7-8 and TRBJ2-5; D unresolved. The V end lost 6 bases, the J end lost 0 bases, and 14 bases lay between the germline ends. The CDR3 has 15 residues. Germline V gene sequence: CDR1 SGHVS, CDR2 FQNEAQ.

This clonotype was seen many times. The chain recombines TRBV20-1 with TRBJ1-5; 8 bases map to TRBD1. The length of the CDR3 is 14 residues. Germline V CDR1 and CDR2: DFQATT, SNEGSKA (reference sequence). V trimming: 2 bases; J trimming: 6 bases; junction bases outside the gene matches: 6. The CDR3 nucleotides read TGCAGTGCTAGATCGGACAGGGCGGGTCAGCCCCAGCATTTT. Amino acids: CSARSDRAGQPQHF.

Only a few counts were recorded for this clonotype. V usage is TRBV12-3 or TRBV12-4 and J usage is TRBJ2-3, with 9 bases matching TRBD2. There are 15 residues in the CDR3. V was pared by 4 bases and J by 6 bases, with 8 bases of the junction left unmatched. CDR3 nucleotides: TGTGCCAGCAGTTCCTCGGCGGGGGGGCACGATACGCAGTATTTT. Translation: CASSSSAGGHDTQYF.

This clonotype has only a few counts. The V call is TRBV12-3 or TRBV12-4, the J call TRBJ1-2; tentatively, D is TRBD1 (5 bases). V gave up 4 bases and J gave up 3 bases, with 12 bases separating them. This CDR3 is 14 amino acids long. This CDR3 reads CASSSQEGYYGYTF. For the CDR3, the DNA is TGTGCCAGCAGTTCCCAAGAGGGGTACTATGGCTACACCTTC.

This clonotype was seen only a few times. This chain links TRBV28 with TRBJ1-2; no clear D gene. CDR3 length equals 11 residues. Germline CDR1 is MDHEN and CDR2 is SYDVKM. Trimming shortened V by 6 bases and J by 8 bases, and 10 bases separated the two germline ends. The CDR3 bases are TGTGCCAGCAGGACACTGCGGGGCTACACCTTC. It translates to CASRTLRGYTF.

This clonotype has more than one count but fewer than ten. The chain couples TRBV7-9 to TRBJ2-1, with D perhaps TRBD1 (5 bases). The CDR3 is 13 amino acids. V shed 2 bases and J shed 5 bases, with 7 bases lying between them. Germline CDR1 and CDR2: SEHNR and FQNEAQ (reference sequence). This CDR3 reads CASSLQGNNEQFF. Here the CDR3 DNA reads TGTGCCAGCAGCTTACAGGGAAACAATGAGCAGTTCTTC.

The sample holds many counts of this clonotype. CDR3 nucleotide sequence: TGTGCCAGTAGTATAGAAGGAGGTGGGCTAGCGGCCTACAATGAGCAGTTCTTC. This sequence encodes CASSIEGGGLAAYNEQFF. This chain joins TRBV19 and TRBJ2-1; 7 nucleotides match TRBD2. The CDR3 loop spans 18 amino acids. From germline, CDR1 is LNHDA and CDR2 SQIVND (reference sequence). The ends lost 0 bases at V and 2 bases at J; junction bases unmatched: 10.

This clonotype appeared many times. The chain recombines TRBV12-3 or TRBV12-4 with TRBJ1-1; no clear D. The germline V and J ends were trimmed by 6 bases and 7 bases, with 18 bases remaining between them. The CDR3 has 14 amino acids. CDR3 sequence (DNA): TGTGCCAGCAGCATACGAGCCTATCGCCTTGAAGCTTTCTTT. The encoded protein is CASSIRAYRLEAFF.

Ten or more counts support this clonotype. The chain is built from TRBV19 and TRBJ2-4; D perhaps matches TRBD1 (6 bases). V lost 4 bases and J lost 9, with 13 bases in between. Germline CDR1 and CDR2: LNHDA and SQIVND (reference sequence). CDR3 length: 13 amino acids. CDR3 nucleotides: TGTGCCAGTAGTACCCTCAGGGGAACCATTCAGTACTTC. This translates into CASSTLRGTIQYF.

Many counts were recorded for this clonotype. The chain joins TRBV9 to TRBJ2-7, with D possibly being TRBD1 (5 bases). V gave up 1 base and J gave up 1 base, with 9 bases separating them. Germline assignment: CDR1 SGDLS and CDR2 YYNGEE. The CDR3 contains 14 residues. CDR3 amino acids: CASSVRDRSYEQYF. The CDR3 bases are TGTGCCAGCAGCGTAAGAGACAGATCCTACGAGCAGTACTTC.

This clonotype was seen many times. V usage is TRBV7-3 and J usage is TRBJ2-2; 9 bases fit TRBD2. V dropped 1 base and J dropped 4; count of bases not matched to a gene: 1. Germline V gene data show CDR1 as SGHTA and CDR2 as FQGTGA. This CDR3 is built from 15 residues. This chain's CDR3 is CASSLSSGSTGELFF. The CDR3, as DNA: TGTGCCAGCAGCTTAAGTAGCGGGAGCACCGGGGAGCTGTTTTTT.

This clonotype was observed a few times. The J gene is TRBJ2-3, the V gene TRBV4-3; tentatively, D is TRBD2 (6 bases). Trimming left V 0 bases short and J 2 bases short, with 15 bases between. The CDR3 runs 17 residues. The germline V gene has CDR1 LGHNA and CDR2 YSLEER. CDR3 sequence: CASSQEAGGMDTDTQYF. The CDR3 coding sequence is TGCGCCAGCAGCCAAGAGGCTGGGGGGATGGACACAGATACGCAGTATTTT.

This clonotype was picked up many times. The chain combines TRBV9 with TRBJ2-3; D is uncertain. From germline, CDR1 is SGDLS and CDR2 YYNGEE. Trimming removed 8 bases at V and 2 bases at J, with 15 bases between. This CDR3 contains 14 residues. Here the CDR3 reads CASSLGISTDTQYF. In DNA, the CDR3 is TGTGCCAGTTCTCTAGGGATCTCCACAGATACGCAGTATTTT. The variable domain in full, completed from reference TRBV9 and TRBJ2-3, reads DSGVTQTPKHLITATGQRVTLRCSPRSGDLSVYWYQQSLDQGLQFLIQYYNGEERAKGNILERFSAQQFPDLHSELNLSSLELGDSALYFCASSLGISTDTQYFGPGTRLTVL.

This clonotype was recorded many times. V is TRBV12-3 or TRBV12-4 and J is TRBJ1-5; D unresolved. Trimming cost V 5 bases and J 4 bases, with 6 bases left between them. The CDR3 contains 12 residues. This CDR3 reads CASSAVNQPQHF. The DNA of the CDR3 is TGTGCCAGCAGTGCGGTTAATCAGCCCCAGCATTTT.

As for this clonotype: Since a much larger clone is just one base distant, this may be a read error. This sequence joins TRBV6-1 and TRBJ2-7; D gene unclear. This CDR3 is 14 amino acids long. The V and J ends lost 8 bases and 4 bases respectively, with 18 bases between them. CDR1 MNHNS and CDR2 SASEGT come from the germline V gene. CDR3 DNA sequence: TGTGCCAGCGGCCAGACCTTAGGCAGGTACGAGCAGTACTTC. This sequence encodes CASGQTLGRYEQYF.

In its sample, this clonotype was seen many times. CDR3 region: CSASVGSGHTEAFF. CDR3 nucleotides: TGCAGTGCTTCCGTAGGATCGGGGCACACTGAAGCTTTCTTT. The chain is built from TRBV20-1 and TRBJ1-1; possibly TRBD1 for D (5 bases). Germline CDR1 is DFQATT and CDR2 is SNEGSKA (reference sequence). Trimming cost V 5 bases and J 3 bases, with 16 bases left between them. This CDR3 contains 14 residues.